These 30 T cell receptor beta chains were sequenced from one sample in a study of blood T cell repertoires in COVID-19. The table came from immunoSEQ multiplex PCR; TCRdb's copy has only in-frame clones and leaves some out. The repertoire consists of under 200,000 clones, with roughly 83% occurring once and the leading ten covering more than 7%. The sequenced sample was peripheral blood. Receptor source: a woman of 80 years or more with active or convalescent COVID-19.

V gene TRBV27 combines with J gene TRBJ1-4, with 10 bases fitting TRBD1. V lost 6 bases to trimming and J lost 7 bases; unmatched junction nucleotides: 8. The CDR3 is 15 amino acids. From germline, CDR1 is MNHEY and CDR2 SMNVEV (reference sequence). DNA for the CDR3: TGTGCCAGCAGAGGGACAGGGGTACAGGGTGAAAAACTGTTTTTT. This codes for CASRGTGVQGEKLFF. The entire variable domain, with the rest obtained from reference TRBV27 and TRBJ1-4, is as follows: EAQVTQNPRYLITVTGKKLTVTCSQNMNHEYMSWYRQDPGLGLRQIYYSMNVEVTDKGDVPEGYKVSRKEKRNFPLILESPSPNQTSLYFCASRGTGVQGEKLFFGSGTQLSVL.

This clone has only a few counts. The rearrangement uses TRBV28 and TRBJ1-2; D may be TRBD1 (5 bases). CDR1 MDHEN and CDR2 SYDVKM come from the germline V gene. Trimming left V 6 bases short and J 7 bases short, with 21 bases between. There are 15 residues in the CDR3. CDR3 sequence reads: CASRPLVGEIPGYTF. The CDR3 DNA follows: TGTGCCAGCAGACCTCTAGTAGGGGAAATCCCTGGCTACACCTTC.

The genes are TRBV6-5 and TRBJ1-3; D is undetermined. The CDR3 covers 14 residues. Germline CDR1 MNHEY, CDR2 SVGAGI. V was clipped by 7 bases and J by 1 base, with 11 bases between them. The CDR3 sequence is CASNREGSGNTIYF. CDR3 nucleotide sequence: TGTGCCAGCAACCGGGAGGGATCTGGAAACACCATATATTTT.

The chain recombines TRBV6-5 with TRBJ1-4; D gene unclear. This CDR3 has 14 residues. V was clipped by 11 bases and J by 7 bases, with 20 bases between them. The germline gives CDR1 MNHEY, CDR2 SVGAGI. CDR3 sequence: CAFRRTAGSEKLFF. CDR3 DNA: TGTGCCTTTCGGCGGACGGCGGGTAGTGAAAAACTGTTTTTT.

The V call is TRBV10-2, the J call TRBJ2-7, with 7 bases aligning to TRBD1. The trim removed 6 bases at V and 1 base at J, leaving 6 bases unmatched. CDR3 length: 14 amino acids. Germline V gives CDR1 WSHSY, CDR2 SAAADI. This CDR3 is CASREQGISYEQYF. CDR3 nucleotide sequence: TGCGCCAGCAGGGAACAGGGGATATCCTACGAGCAGTACTTC.

This CDR3 reads CASSVHRGVGNSPLHF. CDR3 nucleotide sequence: TGTGCCAGCAGCGTCCACAGGGGCGTCGGGAATTCACCCCTCCACTTT. The chain uses TRBV14 and TRBJ1-6; TRBD1 agrees at 7 bases. CDR1 SGHDN and CDR2 FVKESK come from the germline V gene. This CDR3 is built from 16 residues. V trimming: 5 bases; J trimming: 7 bases; junction bases outside the gene matches: 11.

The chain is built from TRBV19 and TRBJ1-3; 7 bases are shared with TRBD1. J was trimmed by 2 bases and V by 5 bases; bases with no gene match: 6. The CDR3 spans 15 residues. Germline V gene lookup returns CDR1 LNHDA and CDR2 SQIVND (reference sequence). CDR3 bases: TGTGCCAGTAGTTTTGGGACAGCTACTGGAAACACCATATATTTT. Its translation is CASSFGTATGNTIYF.

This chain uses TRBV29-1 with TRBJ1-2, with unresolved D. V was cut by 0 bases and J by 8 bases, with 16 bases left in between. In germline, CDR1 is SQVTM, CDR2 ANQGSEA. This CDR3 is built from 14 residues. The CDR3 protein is CSVEEEDGDMGYTF. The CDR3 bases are TGCAGCGTTGAAGAGGAGGACGGCGATATGGGCTACACCTTC.

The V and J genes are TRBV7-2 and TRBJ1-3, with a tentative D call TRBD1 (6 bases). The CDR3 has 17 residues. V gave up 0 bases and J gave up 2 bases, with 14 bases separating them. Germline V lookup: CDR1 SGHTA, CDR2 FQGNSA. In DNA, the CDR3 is TGTGCCAGCAGCTTAGCGTCTGCGGGGGGGCCTGGAAACACCATATATTTT. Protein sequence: CASSLASAGGPGNTIYF.

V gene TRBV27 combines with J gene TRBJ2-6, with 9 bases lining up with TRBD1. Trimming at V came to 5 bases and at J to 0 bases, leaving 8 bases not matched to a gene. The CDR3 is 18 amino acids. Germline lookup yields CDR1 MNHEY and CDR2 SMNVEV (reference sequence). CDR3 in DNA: TGTGCCAGCAGTCCGCGGGACAGGGTTTACTCTGGGGCCAACGTCCTGACTTTC. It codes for CASSPRDRVYSGANVLTF.

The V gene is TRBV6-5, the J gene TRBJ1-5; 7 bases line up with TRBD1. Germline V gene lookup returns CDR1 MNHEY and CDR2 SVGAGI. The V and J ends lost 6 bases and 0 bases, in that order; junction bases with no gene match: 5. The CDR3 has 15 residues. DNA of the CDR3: TGTGCCAGCAGGCTGGGACAGTATAGCAATCAGCCCCAGCATTTT. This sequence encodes CASRLGQYSNQPQHF.

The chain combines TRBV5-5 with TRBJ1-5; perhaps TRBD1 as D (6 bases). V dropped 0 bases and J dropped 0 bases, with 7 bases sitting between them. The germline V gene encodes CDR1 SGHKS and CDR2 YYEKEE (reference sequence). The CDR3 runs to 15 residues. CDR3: CASSLEGVSNQPQHF. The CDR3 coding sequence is TGTGCCAGCAGCTTGGAGGGGGTTAGCAATCAGCCCCAGCATTTT.

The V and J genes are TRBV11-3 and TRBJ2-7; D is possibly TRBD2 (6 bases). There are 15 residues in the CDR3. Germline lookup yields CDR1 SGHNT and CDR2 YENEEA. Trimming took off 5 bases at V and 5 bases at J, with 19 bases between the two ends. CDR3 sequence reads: CASSPRIGWGDEQYF. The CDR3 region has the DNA TGTGCCAGCAGCCCCAGAATTGGATGGGGGGACGAGCAGTACTTC.

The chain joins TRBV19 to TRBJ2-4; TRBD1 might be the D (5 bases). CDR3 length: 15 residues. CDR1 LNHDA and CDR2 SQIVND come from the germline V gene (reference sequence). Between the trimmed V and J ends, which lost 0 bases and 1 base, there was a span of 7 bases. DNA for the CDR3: TGTGCCAGTAGTATAGAACGACAGGCCAAAAACATTCAGTACTTC. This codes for CASSIERQAKNIQYF.

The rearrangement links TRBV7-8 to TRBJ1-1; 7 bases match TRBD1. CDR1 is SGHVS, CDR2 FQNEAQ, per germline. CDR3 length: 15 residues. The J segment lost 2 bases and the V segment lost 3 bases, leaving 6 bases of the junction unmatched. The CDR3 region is CASSFWTGSNTEAFF. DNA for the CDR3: TGTGCCAGCAGCTTCTGGACAGGCTCCAACACTGAAGCTTTCTTT.

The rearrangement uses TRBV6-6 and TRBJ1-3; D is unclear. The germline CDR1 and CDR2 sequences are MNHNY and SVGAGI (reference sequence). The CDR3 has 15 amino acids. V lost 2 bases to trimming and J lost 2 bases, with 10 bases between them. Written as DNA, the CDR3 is TGTGCCAGCAGTTACGTAAGAGGGACTGGAAACACCATATATTTT. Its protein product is CASSYVRGTGNTIYF.

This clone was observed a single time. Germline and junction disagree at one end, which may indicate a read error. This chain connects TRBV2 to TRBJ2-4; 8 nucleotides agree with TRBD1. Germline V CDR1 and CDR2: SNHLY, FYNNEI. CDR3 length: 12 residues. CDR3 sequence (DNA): TGTGCCAGCAGTGGGGATTCGGGACAGGCATCCTTC. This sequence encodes CASSGDSGQASF.

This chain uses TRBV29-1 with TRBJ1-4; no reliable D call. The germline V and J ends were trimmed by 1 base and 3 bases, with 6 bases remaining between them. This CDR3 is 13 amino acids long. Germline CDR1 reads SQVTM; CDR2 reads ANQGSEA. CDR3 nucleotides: TGCAGCGTTGAAGGGGAGTCTAATGAAAAACTGTTTTTT. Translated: CSVEGESNEKLFF.

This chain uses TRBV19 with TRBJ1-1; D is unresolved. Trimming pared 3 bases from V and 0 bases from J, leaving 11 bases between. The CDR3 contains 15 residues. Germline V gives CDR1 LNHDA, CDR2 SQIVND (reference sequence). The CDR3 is CASSIGRSMNTEAFF. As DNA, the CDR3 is TGTGCCAGTAGTATCGGCAGGTCTATGAACACTGAAGCTTTCTTT.

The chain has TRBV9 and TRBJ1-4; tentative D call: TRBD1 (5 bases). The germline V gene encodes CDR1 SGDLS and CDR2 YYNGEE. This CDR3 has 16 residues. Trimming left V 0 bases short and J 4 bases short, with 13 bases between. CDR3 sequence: CASSVDPGPHNEKLFF. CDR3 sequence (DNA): TGTGCCAGCAGCGTAGATCCAGGGCCTCATAATGAAAAACTGTTTTTT.

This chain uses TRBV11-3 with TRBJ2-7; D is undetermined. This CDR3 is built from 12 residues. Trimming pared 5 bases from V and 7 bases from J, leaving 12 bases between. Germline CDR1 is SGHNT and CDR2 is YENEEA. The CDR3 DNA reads TGTGCCAGCAGCGAGACTGAGAGGGAGCAGTACTTC. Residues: CASSETEREQYF. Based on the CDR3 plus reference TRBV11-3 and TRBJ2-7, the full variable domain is EAGVVQSPRYKIIEKKQPVAFWCNPISGHNTLYWYLQNLGQGPELLIRYENEEAVDDSQLPKDRFSAERLKGVDSTLKIQPAELGDSAVYLCASSETEREQYFGPGTRLTVT.

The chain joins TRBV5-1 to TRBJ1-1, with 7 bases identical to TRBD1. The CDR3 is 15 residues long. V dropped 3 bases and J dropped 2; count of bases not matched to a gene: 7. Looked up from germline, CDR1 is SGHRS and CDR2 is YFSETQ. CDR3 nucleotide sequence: TGCGCCAGCAGCTATTCGACAGGGATCAACACTGAAGCTTTCTTT. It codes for CASSYSTGINTEAFF.

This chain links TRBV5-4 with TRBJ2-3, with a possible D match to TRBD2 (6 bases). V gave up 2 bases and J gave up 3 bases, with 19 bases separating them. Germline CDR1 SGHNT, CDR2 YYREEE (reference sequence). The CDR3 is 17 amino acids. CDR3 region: CASSLLMAGGPTDTQYF. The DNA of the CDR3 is TGTGCCAGCAGCTTACTCATGGCAGGAGGGCCAACAGATACGCAGTATTTT.

The CDR3 bases are TGTGCCAGCAGCTTATCGGGACAGGGTTCCTACGAGCAGTACTTC. It encodes CASSLSGQGSYEQYF. The rearrangement joins TRBV7-2 to TRBJ2-7, with TRBD1 matching 9 bases. The germline CDR1 and CDR2 sequences are SGHTA and FQGNSA. This CDR3 is built from 15 residues. The ends lost 2 bases at V and 1 base at J; junction bases unmatched: 3.

This CDR3 is CAISVQWNTEAFF. The CDR3 bases are TGTGCCATCAGTGTCCAGTGGAACACTGAAGCTTTCTTT. This chain links TRBV10-3 with TRBJ1-1; D is uncertain. The CDR3 has 13 amino acids. V lost 4 bases, J lost 1 base, and 7 bases lay in between. CDR1 is ENHRY and CDR2 is SYGVKD in the germline V gene.

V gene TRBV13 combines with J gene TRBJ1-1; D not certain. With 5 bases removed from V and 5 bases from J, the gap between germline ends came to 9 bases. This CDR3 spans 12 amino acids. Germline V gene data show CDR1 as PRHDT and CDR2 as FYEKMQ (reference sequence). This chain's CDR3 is CASSHRRTEAFF. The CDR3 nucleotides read TGTGCCAGCAGCCACCGGCGGACTGAAGCTTTCTTT. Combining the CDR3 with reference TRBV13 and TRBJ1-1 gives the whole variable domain AAGVIQSPRHLIKEKRETATLKCYPIPRHDTVYWYQQGPGQDPQFLISFYEKMQSDKGSIPDRFSAQQFSDYHSELNMSSLELGDSALYFCASSHRRTEAFFGQGTRLTVV.

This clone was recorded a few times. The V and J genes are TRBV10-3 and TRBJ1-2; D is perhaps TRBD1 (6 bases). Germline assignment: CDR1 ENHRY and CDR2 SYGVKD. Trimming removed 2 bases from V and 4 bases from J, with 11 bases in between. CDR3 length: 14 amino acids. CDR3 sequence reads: CAISERGQSYGYTF. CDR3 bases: TGTGCCATCAGTGAGCGCGGACAGAGCTATGGCTACACCTTC.

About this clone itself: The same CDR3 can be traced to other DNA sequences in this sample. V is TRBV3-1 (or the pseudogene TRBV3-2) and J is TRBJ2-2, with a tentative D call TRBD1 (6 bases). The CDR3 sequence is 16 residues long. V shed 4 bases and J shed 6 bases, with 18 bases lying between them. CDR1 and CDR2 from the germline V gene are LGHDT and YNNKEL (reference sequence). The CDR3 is CASSRNTLQGPGELFF. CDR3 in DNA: TGTGCCAGCAGCCGTAATACGTTACAGGGACCCGGGGAGCTGTTTTTT.

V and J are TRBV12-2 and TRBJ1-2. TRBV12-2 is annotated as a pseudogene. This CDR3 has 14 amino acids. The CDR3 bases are TGTGCAAGTCCCACCCGGCGCGCAGTGAGGGGCTACACCTTC. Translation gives CASPTRRAVRGYTF.

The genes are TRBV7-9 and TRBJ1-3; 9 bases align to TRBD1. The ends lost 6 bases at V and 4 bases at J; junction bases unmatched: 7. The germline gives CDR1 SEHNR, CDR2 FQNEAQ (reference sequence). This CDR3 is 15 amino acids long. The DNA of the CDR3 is TGTGCCAGCAGAGCCGGACAGGGGTGGGGAAACACCATATATTTT. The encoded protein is CASRAGQGWGNTIYF.